The source of this TCR beta chain is a study of T cell responses to AZD1222 COVID-19 vaccine. Study-level findings and limits: Baseline serology detected seropositivity in only six or seven AZD1222 recipients. At 160-218 and 743-854, vaccine-associated CD4 TCRs were dominant, and they spanned spike.

The data were produced by immunoSEQ multiplex PCR, yet TCRdb's version contains in-frame clones alone and is incomplete. This sample has about 180,000 clones, with 85% to 90% found just once. After removal of 5 bases from V and 5 bases from J, the junction contained 13 bases not matched to a gene. Germline values: CDR1 MDHEN, CDR2 SYDVKM. This CDR3 region has 19 residues. Concerning this clone itself: The target antigen is unknown.

The specimen comprised peripheral blood, sampled on day 0 of AZD1222 vaccination. This rearrangement joins TRBV28 to TRBJ2-2; TRBD2 agrees at 14 bases. This TCR was recovered from an adult in good health. CDR3 in amino acids: CASSIMGLAGDVWTGELFF. The CDR3 DNA follows: TGTGCCAGCAGTATAATGGGACTAGCGGGAGATGTGTGGACCGGGGAGCTGTTTTTT.